Presented here are 32 T cell receptor beta chains from one specimen sequenced in a study of identifying expanded T cells in peripheral blood. TCRdb's copy holds only in-frame clones and misses some; the assay was immunoSEQ multiplex PCR. The sample contains approximately 110,000 clones, 75% to 90% of which appear only once. Sequencing used blood. All receptors come from a person aged 18 to 75 in good health.

The rearrangement links TRBV27 to TRBJ1-5, with D possibly matching TRBD1 (5 bases). V dropped 5 bases and J dropped 1 base, with 9 bases sitting between them. This CDR3 contains 14 residues. Germline-derived CDR1 and CDR2 are MNHEY and SMNVEV (reference sequence). The CDR3 DNA sequence: TGTGCCAGCAGTCCACAGGCAAGCAATCAGCCCCAGCATTTT. This sequence encodes CASSPQASNQPQHF.

The chain carries TRBV15 and TRBJ2-3, with D unclear. The CDR3 extends over 14 amino acids. The V and J ends lost 0 bases and 6 bases respectively, with 10 bases between them. Germline V gene lookup returns CDR1 LNHNV and CDR2 YYDKDF (reference sequence). CDR3 in DNA: TGTGCCACCAGCAGAGATAGAACCGTTGATACGCAGTATTTT. Protein: CATSRDRTVDTQYF.

The CDR3 coding sequence is TGTGCCAGCAGCTTGACTAGCGGGGGTTTACAGTACTTC. This translates into CASSLTSGGLQYF. V usage is TRBV7-6 and J usage is TRBJ2-7; TRBD2 agrees at 12 bases. This CDR3 is 13 amino acids long. Germline values: CDR1 SGHVS, CDR2 FNYEAQ. Trimming at V came to 3 bases and at J to 10 bases, leaving 4 bases not matched to a gene.

The chain is built from TRBV29-1 and TRBJ1-2; tentatively, D is TRBD1 (5 bases). The CDR3 consists of 15 residues. Germline V gene lookup returns CDR1 SQVTM and CDR2 ANQGSEA. The V end was cut by 2 bases, the J end by 2 bases, with 15 bases between. The chain's CDR3 is CSVEPDAGLNYGYTF. In DNA, the CDR3 is TGCAGCGTTGAACCCGATGCAGGGCTAAACTATGGCTACACCTTC.

The rearrangement joins TRBV7-8 to TRBJ2-3; D is uncertain. Trimming took off 2 bases at V and 2 bases at J, with 5 bases between the two ends. From germline, CDR1 is SGHVS and CDR2 FQNEAQ. There are 13 residues in the CDR3. For the CDR3, the DNA is TGTGCCAGCAGCTTATCGACCACAGATACGCAGTATTTT. It codes for CASSLSTTDTQYF.

The chain recombines TRBV2 with TRBJ1-2; maybe TRBD1 (6 bases). The CDR3 is 16 amino acids. Germline V gene data show CDR1 as SNHLY and CDR2 as FYNNEI. V was clipped by 10 bases and J by 0 bases, with 21 bases between them. The CDR3 sequence is CATSRGAVRTNYGYTF. The CDR3 nucleotides read TGTGCCACTTCACGGGGGGCTGTTAGGACTAACTATGGCTACACCTTC.

The V call is TRBV5-5, the J call TRBJ2-1; weak D call: TRBD2 (6 bases). Germline V gene data show CDR1 as SGHKS and CDR2 as YYEKEE (reference sequence). The CDR3 is 14 residues long. Trimming cost V 1 base and J 7 bases, with 12 bases left between them. The CDR3 spells CASSLFGGKNEQFF. The CDR3 nucleotides read TGTGCCAGCAGCTTGTTCGGAGGGAAGAATGAGCAGTTCTTC.

The rearrangement uses TRBV28 and TRBJ2-7; 9 positions match TRBD2. Looked up from germline, CDR1 is MDHEN and CDR2 is SYDVKM. V lost 6 bases and J lost 0; bases outside the gene matches: 3. The CDR3 sequence is 14 residues long. The CDR3 loop is CASRHSGGSYEQYF. CDR3 bases: TGTGCCAGCAGGCATAGCGGGGGCTCCTACGAGCAGTACTTC.

This clone appeared a single time. The chain links TRBV28 to TRBJ1-5; D not certain. V was trimmed by 3 bases and J by 1 base, leaving 7 bases between them. The germline CDR1 and CDR2 sequences are MDHEN and SYDVKM. CDR3 length: 14 amino acids. For the CDR3, the DNA is TGTGCCAGCAGTTTTTACTTGAGCAATCAGCCCCAGCATTTT. Amino acid sequence: CASSFYLSNQPQHF. The full variable domain, in which reference TRBV28 and TRBJ1-5 provide the parts outside the CDR3, is DVKVTQSSRYLVKRTGEKVFLECVQDMDHENMFWYRQDPGLGLRLIYFSYDVKMKEKGDIPEGYSVSREKKERFSLILESASTNQTSMYLCASSFYLSNQPQHFGDGTRLSIL.

The chain couples TRBV5-1 to TRBJ1-5; TRBD1 might be the D (5 bases). Trimming cost V 4 bases and J 0 bases, with 11 bases left between them. Germline CDR1 and CDR2: SGHRS and YFSETQ. This CDR3 comprises 15 residues. CDR3 DNA: TGCGCCAGCAGCCGCGACAGCTATAGCAATCAGCCCCAGCATTTT. Translating gives CASSRDSYSNQPQHF.

The rearrangement links TRBV28 to TRBJ2-2, with 10 bases lining up with TRBD1. Germline loops: CDR1 MDHEN, CDR2 SYDVKM. The CDR3 consists of 14 residues. The trim removed 6 bases at V and 4 bases at J, leaving 2 bases unmatched. CDR3 sequence (DNA): TGTGCCAGCAGGACAGGGGGCTTCACCGGGGAGCTGTTTTTT. It is translated as CASRTGGFTGELFF.

The rearrangement joins TRBV6-1 to TRBJ2-2, with TRBD1 identical over 10 bases. The CDR3 is made up of 15 amino acids. V lost 6 bases to trimming and J lost 8 bases; unmatched junction nucleotides: 9. Per the germline V gene, CDR1 is MNHNS and CDR2 is SASEGT. The CDR3 here is CASRYDRGRMGELFF. The DNA of the CDR3 is TGTGCCAGCAGATATGACAGGGGGCGGATGGGGGAGCTGTTTTTT.

V and J are TRBV28 and TRBJ2-3; TRBD2 might be the D (6 bases). Between the trimmed V and J ends, which lost 2 bases and 4 bases, there was a span of 7 bases. CDR1 is MDHEN and CDR2 is SYDVKM in the germline V gene. The CDR3 extends over 13 amino acids. CDR3 in amino acids: CASSLRGSDTQYF. CDR3 nucleotide sequence: TGTGCCAGCAGTTTACGGGGGTCAGATACGCAGTATTTT.

This clone was seen a handful of times. The V call is TRBV14, the J call TRBJ2-1, with D unresolved. Germline V gives CDR1 SGHDN, CDR2 FVKESK. This CDR3 region has 11 residues. Trimming removed 5 bases from V and 4 bases from J, with 3 bases in between. CDR3 sequence reads: CASSIYNEQFF. As DNA, the CDR3 is TGTGCCAGCAGCATTTACAATGAGCAGTTCTTC.

The gene calls are TRBV6-5 and TRBJ1-1, with D perhaps matching TRBD1 (6 bases). Germline loops: CDR1 MNHEY, CDR2 SVGAGI. CDR3 size: 13 residues. Trimming took off 5 bases at V and 12 bases at J, with 19 bases between the two ends. CDR3 DNA: TGTGCCAGCAGTAATCCAGGGGTTTCGGCGTCTTTCTTT. It yields the protein CASSNPGVSASFF.

The chain links TRBV7-2 to TRBJ1-6; maybe TRBD1 (5 bases). The germline gives CDR1 SGHTA, CDR2 FQGNSA. The length of the CDR3 is 14 residues. V lost 7 bases and J lost 9, with 16 bases in between. CDR3 in DNA: TGTGCCAGCACCTGGGGGTATATTCCTTCACCCCTCCACTTT. Its translation is CASTWGYIPSPLHF.

This chain joins TRBV10-3 and TRBJ1-1; 8 bases align to TRBD1. CDR1 is ENHRY and CDR2 is SYGVKD in the germline V gene. V shed 8 bases, J shed 4 bases, and the junction held 12 bases outside the gene matches. This CDR3 spans 15 amino acids. The CDR3 protein is CAIRDRGETSTEAFF. CDR3 DNA: TGTGCCATCCGAGACAGGGGCGAGACGAGCACTGAAGCTTTCTTT.

The chain joins TRBV6-6 to TRBJ2-3; D gene uncertain. Trimming removed 6 bases at V and 2 bases at J, with 15 bases between. Per the germline V gene, CDR1 is MNHNY and CDR2 is SVGAGI (reference sequence). The CDR3 is made up of 15 amino acids. The chain's CDR3 is CASSPTGPFTDTQYF. CDR3 DNA sequence: TGTGCCAGCAGCCCGACTGGGCCCTTCACAGATACGCAGTATTTT.

This rearrangement joins TRBV7-9 to TRBJ2-5, with a weak D call TRBD1 (6 bases). The germline gives CDR1 SEHNR, CDR2 FQNEAQ (reference sequence). The V end was cut by 5 bases, the J end by 4 bases, with 17 bases between. CDR3 length: 15 amino acids. Here the CDR3 DNA reads TGTGCCAGCAGCCCCTTCGTGGGGGCCCGAGAGACCCAGTACTTC. It is translated as CASSPFVGARETQYF.

A word on this clone: Other DNA sequences of this sample code for an identical CDR3. This chain uses TRBV2 with TRBJ1-4, with a possible D match to TRBD1 (6 bases). The germline V gene encodes CDR1 SNHLY and CDR2 FYNNEI. The CDR3 is 14 amino acids. The V end lost 4 bases, the J end lost 8 bases, and 14 bases lay between the germline ends. The CDR3 coding sequence is TGTGCCAGCAGTGGAGGGGGGGCGGGGGAAAAACTGTTTTTT. This translates into CASSGGGAGEKLFF.

This chain joins TRBV6-6 and TRBJ2-7; no reliable D call. Germline CDR1 MNHNY, CDR2 SVGAGI (reference sequence). Trimming left V 6 bases short and J 2 bases short, with 17 bases between. The CDR3 totals 15 residues. The CDR3 DNA sequence: TGTGCCAGCAGGCCGACACCCCGAACTACCTACGAGCAGTACTTC. The encoded protein is CASRPTPRTTYEQYF.

This sequence joins TRBV18 and TRBJ1-1, with TRBD1 matching 8 bases. This CDR3 region has 14 residues. Germline CDR1 reads KGHSH; CDR2 reads LQKENI. V was pared by 3 bases and J by 5 bases, with 5 bases of the junction left unmatched. DNA for the CDR3: TGTGCCAGCTCACCGCGACAGGGGAGGACTGAAGCTTTCTTT. It codes for CASSPRQGRTEAFF.

The V and J genes are TRBV28 and TRBJ1-5; 10 bases line up with TRBD1. This CDR3 comprises 15 residues. Germline-derived CDR1 and CDR2 are MDHEN and SYDVKM. Trimming took 2 bases from V and 9 from J; bases not matched to a gene: 7. CDR3 sequence: CASSLGTGVPGPQHF. Written as DNA, the CDR3 is TGTGCCAGCAGTTTAGGGACAGGGGTGCCGGGGCCCCAGCATTTT.

This clone was counted once. This chain joins TRBV7-9 and TRBJ1-5; no clear D. CDR1 and CDR2 from the germline V gene are SEHNR and FQNEAQ (reference sequence). The CDR3 is made up of 15 amino acids. V was shortened by 3 bases and J by 4 bases, with 13 bases between the two germline ends. CDR3 in amino acids: CASSLDGGRNQPQHF. The CDR3 DNA sequence: TGTGCCAGCAGCTTGGACGGAGGACGAAATCAGCCCCAGCATTTT.

The count of this clone is one. This chain's CDR3 is CASSSRAEKLFF. The CDR3 region has the DNA TGTGCCAGCAGTTCCAGGGCTGAAAAACTGTTTTTT. The chain couples TRBV27 to TRBJ1-4; a possible D gene is TRBD1 (5 bases). Trimming removed 4 bases at V and 7 bases at J, with 7 bases between. This CDR3 is 12 amino acids long. The germline V gene has CDR1 MNHEY and CDR2 SMNVEV (reference sequence). Complete variable domain (other parts from reference TRBV27 and TRBJ1-4): EAQVTQNPRYLITVTGKKLTVTCSQNMNHEYMSWYRQDPGLGLRQIYYSMNVEVTDKGDVPEGYKVSRKEKRNFPLILESPSPNQTSLYFCASSSRAEKLFFGSGTQLSVL.

This clone was detected only once. The CDR3 nucleotides read TGTGCCAGCAGTTTCAAAGCCCCGACACCTTATAGCAATCAGCCCCAGCATTTT. It yields the protein CASSFKAPTPYSNQPQHF. The V and J genes are TRBV27 and TRBJ1-5; D ambiguous. CDR1 and CDR2 (germline): MNHEY, SMNVEV (reference sequence). The CDR3 runs to 18 residues. With 3 bases removed from V and 0 bases from J, the gap between germline ends came to 18 bases.

The V and J genes are TRBV14 and TRBJ2-7; no firm D call. This CDR3 spans 12 amino acids. With 6 bases removed from V and 2 bases from J, the gap between germline ends came to 8 bases. Germline assignment: CDR1 SGHDN and CDR2 FVKESK. CDR3 bases: TGTGCCAGCAGTCGGTCACCCTACGAGCAGTACTTC. Residues: CASSRSPYEQYF.

This clone was observed a single time. CDR3 protein: CASSLRDRGERAYNSPLHF. CDR3 coding DNA: TGCGCCAGCAGCCTCCGGGACAGGGGAGAGAGGGCTTATAATTCACCCCTCCACTTT. V and J are TRBV4-1 and TRBJ1-6; 10 nucleotides align to TRBD1. Per the germline V gene, CDR1 is MGHRA and CDR2 is YSYEKL. With V trimmed by 4 bases and J by 4 bases, 13 bases remained unmatched. The CDR3 is 19 residues long.

V is TRBV21-1 and J is TRBJ2-4; the table's TRBD1 call for D was not verified on the DNA. TRBV21-1 counts as a pseudogene. The CDR3 extends over 16 amino acids. The CDR3 DNA reads TGTGCCAGCACAAGGGACAGGGTCTCGGCCAAAAACATTCAGTACTTC. Encoded protein: CASTRDRVSAKNIQYF.

This clone was detected once. The CDR3 loop reads CASSPLAGANYGYTF. In DNA form, the CDR3 reads TGTGCCAGCAGTCCATTAGCCGGGGCTAACTATGGCTACACCTTC. The chain combines TRBV6-6 with TRBJ1-2, with unresolved D. The CDR3 covers 15 residues. Germline CDR1 reads MNHNY; CDR2 reads SVGAGI (reference sequence). Trimming stripped 5 bases from V and 0 bases from J, with 13 bases between.

This chain connects TRBV4-1 to TRBJ2-1; 10 bases are shared with TRBD2. J gave up 2 bases and V 1 base, and 2 bases lay outside the gene matches. This CDR3 comprises 16 residues. CDR1 is MGHRA, CDR2 YSYEKL, per germline. In DNA form, the CDR3 reads TGCGCCAGCAGCCAAGGGGGACTAGCGCCCTACAATGAGCAGTTCTTC. It yields the protein CASSQGGLAPYNEQFF.

V is TRBV5-1 and J is TRBJ2-7; D is unresolved. The V and J ends lost 0 bases and 4 bases respectively, with 11 bases between them. The CDR3 runs 14 residues. Germline V CDR1 and CDR2: SGHRS, YFSETQ. Written as DNA, the CDR3 is TGCGCCAGCAGCTTGGGTTTGGTTGGGTACGAGCAGTACTTC. It specifies CASSLGLVGYEQYF.